Listed below are T cell receptor beta chains from one sample, sequenced in a study of cytomegalovirus exposure and HLA in healthy donors. Assay: immunoSEQ multiplex PCR; the TCRdb copy retains only in-frame clones and omits some. Of 150,000 to 200,000 clones listed, around 79% were seen once; the top ten hold around 0.52%. The sequencing input was PBMCs. These receptors were obtained from a woman in her fifties or sixties in good health and CMV-seronegative. Both conserved end residues are part of each CDR3. The order of the fields is clone size, D gene, V gene, J gene, CDR3 protein, CDR3 DNA. A D gene is named only where the DNA matches it firmly. Clone size appears in some rows only: once, few, many, or a class for an expanded clone.

abundance: .
d_gene: TRBD2
v_gene: TRBV9
j_gene: TRBJ2-7
CDR3aa: CASSVGTSGGAASYYEQYF
CDR3nt: TGTGCCAGCAGCGTAGGGACTAGCGGGGGGGCCGCTTCCTACTACGAGCAGTACTTC

abundance: .
d_gene: TRBD1
v_gene: TRBV19
j_gene: TRBJ1-2
CDR3aa: CASSPDRGANYGYTF
CDR3nt: TGTGCCAGTAGTCCAGACAGGGGTGCTAACTATGGCTACACCTTC

abundance: .
d_gene: .
v_gene: TRBV21-1
j_gene: TRBJ2-5
CDR3aa: CASSKGARGRETQYF
CDR3nt: TGTGCCAGCAGCAAAGGGGCCAGGGGGCGAGAGACCCAGTACTTC

abundance: .
d_gene: TRBD2
v_gene: TRBV6-4
j_gene: TRBJ2-3
CDR3aa: CASSSSGGTDTQYF
CDR3nt: TGTGCCAGCAGTTCTAGCGGGGGCACAGATACGCAGTATTTT

abundance: .
d_gene: .
v_gene: TRBV27
j_gene: TRBJ1-1
CDR3aa: CASSLNGRGSFEAFF
CDR3nt: TGTGCCAGCAGTTTAAATGGTCGGGGGAGTTTCGAAGCTTTCTTT

abundance: .
d_gene: TRBD1
v_gene: TRBV27
j_gene: TRBJ1-5
CDR3aa: CASSPYRGENQPQHF
CDR3nt: TGTGCCAGCAGTCCATACAGGGGGGAGAATCAGCCCCAGCATTTT

abundance: .
d_gene: TRBD1
v_gene: TRBV27
j_gene: TRBJ2-1
CDR3aa: CASSDRANEQFF
CDR3nt: TGTGCCAGCAGTGACAGGGCAAATGAGCAGTTCTTC

abundance: .
d_gene: TRBD1
v_gene: TRBV14
j_gene: TRBJ1-1
CDR3aa: CASSQGLGQLNTEAFF
CDR3nt: TGTGCCAGCAGCCAAGGCCTGGGACAGCTGAACACTGAAGCTTTCTTT

abundance: .
d_gene: TRBD1
v_gene: TRBV5-1
j_gene: TRBJ2-2
CDR3aa: CASSSRIDRGLIGELFF
CDR3nt: TGCGCCAGCAGCTCCCGTATTGACAGGGGGCTAATCGGGGAGCTGTTTTTT

abundance: .
d_gene: .
v_gene: TRBV5-1
j_gene: TRBJ1-1
CDR3aa: CASSPYVRATEAFF
CDR3nt: TGCGCCAGCAGCCCTTATGTGAGGGCCACTGAAGCTTTCTTT

abundance: .
d_gene: TRBD2
v_gene: TRBV15
j_gene: TRBJ2-2
CDR3aa: CATSGGPGLASTGELFF
CDR3nt: TGTGCCACCAGCGGGGGACCGGGACTAGCAAGCACCGGGGAGCTGTTTTTT

abundance: .
d_gene: .
v_gene: TRBV28
j_gene: TRBJ1-1
CDR3aa: CASRSGHLNTEAFF
CDR3nt: TGTGCCAGCAGGTCGGGACACTTGAACACTGAAGCTTTCTTT

abundance: .
d_gene: .
v_gene: TRBV5-6
j_gene: TRBJ2-2
CDR3aa: CASRTTGSDTGELFF
CDR3nt: TGTGCCAGCAGAACTACAGGGTCGGACACCGGGGAGCTGTTTTTT

abundance: .
d_gene: .
v_gene: TRBV28
j_gene: TRBJ1-2
CDR3aa: CASRQPTYYGYTF
CDR3nt: TGTGCCAGTAGACAGCCAACCTACTATGGCTACACCTTC

abundance: once
d_gene: .
v_gene: TRBV5-4
j_gene: TRBJ2-5
CDR3aa: CASNPGGTGETQYF
CDR3nt: TGTGCCAGCAATCCCGGGGGTACGGGGGAGACCCAGTACTTC

abundance: .
d_gene: .
v_gene: TRBV2
j_gene: TRBJ1-1
CDR3aa: CASSTDSLSTEAFF
CDR3nt: TGTGCCAGCAGTACGGACAGTCTGAGCACTGAAGCTTTCTTT

abundance: .
d_gene: TRBD1
v_gene: TRBV2
j_gene: TRBJ1-6
CDR3aa: CASSDKDRGQDSPLHF
CDR3nt: TGTGCCAGCAGTGATAAGGACAGGGGGCAGGATTCACCCCTCCACTTT

abundance: once
d_gene: TRBD1
v_gene: TRBV28
j_gene: TRBJ1-2
CDR3aa: CASSSGQGSGGYTF
CDR3nt: TGTGCCAGCAGTTCCGGACAGGGAAGCGGTGGCTACACCTTC

abundance: .
d_gene: TRBD2
v_gene: TRBV11-2
j_gene: TRBJ2-1
CDR3aa: CASSSPGLAGTYNEQFF
CDR3nt: TGTGCCAGCAGCTCTCCCGGACTAGCTGGAACCTACAATGAGCAGTTCTTC

abundance: few
d_gene: .
v_gene: TRBV28
j_gene: TRBJ2-7
CDR3aa: CASSLDSQVYEQYF
CDR3nt: TGTGCCAGCAGTTTGGACTCCCAGGTCTACGAGCAGTACTTC

abundance: .
d_gene: TRBD1
v_gene: TRBV7-3
j_gene: TRBJ2-1
CDR3aa: CASSLTLGQGIGEQFF
CDR3nt: TGTGCCAGCAGCTTAACGTTGGGACAGGGGATTGGTGAGCAGTTCTTC

abundance: .
d_gene: TRBD2
v_gene: TRBV11-2
j_gene: TRBJ2-3
CDR3aa: CASSEYTGLAGTVSQYF
CDR3nt: TGTGCCAGCAGCGAGTATACGGGGCTAGCGGGAACGGTTTCGCAGTATTTT

abundance: .
d_gene: TRBD1
v_gene: TRBV9
j_gene: TRBJ1-2
CDR3aa: CASSVDLGTGLSLYGYTF
CDR3nt: TGTGCCAGCAGCGTAGATCTGGGGACAGGCCTGTCCCTCTATGGCTACACCTTC

abundance: .
d_gene: TRBD2
v_gene: TRBV4-1
j_gene: TRBJ2-2
CDR3aa: CASSQRRLAGDGELFF
CDR3nt: TGCGCCAGCAGCCAGAGACGACTAGCGGGAGACGGGGAGCTGTTTTTT

abundance: .
d_gene: TRBD1
v_gene: TRBV5-6
j_gene: TRBJ1-1
CDR3aa: CASSRPGTANTEAFF
CDR3nt: TGTGCCAGCAGCCGACCCGGGACAGCGAACACTGAAGCTTTCTTT

abundance: .
d_gene: TRBD1
v_gene: TRBV28
j_gene: TRBJ1-1
CDR3aa: CASSAARGMNTEAFF
CDR3nt: TGTGCCAGCAGTGCCGCCAGGGGGATGAACACTGAAGCTTTCTTT

abundance: .
d_gene: .
v_gene: TRBV11-1
j_gene: TRBJ1-2
CDR3aa: CASSLNQGYGYTF
CDR3nt: TGTGCCAGCAGCCTTAACCAGGGCTATGGCTACACCTTC

abundance: .
d_gene: .
v_gene: TRBV18
j_gene: TRBJ1-2
CDR3aa: CASSPGWIEIYGYTF
CDR3nt: TGTGCCAGCTCACCGGGCTGGATCGAGATCTATGGCTACACCTTC

abundance: .
d_gene: TRBD2
v_gene: TRBV15
j_gene: TRBJ2-1
CDR3aa: CATSRDRRELQFF
CDR3nt: TGTGCCACCAGCAGAGATAGGCGGGAGCTGCAGTTCTTC

abundance: .
d_gene: TRBD1
v_gene: TRBV4-3
j_gene: TRBJ2-7
CDR3aa: CASSQDRGRREQYF
CDR3nt: TGCGCCAGCAGTCAGGACAGGGGGCGCAGGGAGCAGTACTTC

abundance: .
d_gene: TRBD2
v_gene: TRBV28
j_gene: TRBJ2-1
CDR3aa: CASSLWVTSGGDNEQFF
CDR3nt: TGTGCCAGCAGTTTATGGGTGACTAGCGGGGGGGACAATGAGCAGTTCTTC

abundance: once
d_gene: TRBD1
v_gene: TRBV18
j_gene: TRBJ1-6
CDR3aa: CASSPDRGNSPLHF
CDR3nt: TGTGCCAGCTCACCGGACAGGGGCAATTCACCCCTCCACTTT

abundance: few
d_gene: .
v_gene: TRBV5-1
j_gene: TRBJ2-5
CDR3aa: CASSLGTQEGETQYF
CDR3nt: TGCGCCAGCAGCCTGGGGACCCAGGAGGGGGAGACCCAGTACTTC

abundance: once
d_gene: .
v_gene: TRBV9
j_gene: TRBJ2-7
CDR3aa: CASSVAVTGSAEYEQYF
CDR3nt: TGTGCCAGCAGCGTAGCTGTTACCGGATCCGCGGAATACGAGCAGTACTTC

abundance: .
d_gene: .
v_gene: TRBV18
j_gene: TRBJ2-7
CDR3aa: CASSLRGVYEQYF
CDR3nt: TGTGCCAGCTCACTCCGCGGGGTTTACGAGCAGTACTTC

abundance: .
d_gene: .
v_gene: TRBV4-1
j_gene: TRBJ2-1
CDR3aa: CASSQGGLLENNEQFF
CDR3nt: TGCGCCAGCAGCCAAGGTGGACTCCTGGAGAACAATGAGCAGTTCTTC

abundance: .
d_gene: .
v_gene: TRBV6-6
j_gene: TRBJ2-5
CDR3aa: CASSPGRKGTQYF
CDR3nt: TGTGCCAGCAGCCCTGGGAGGAAGGGGACCCAGTACTTC

abundance: .
d_gene: TRBD2
v_gene: TRBV9
j_gene: TRBJ2-3
CDR3aa: CASSASPSGNTDTQYF
CDR3nt: TGTGCCAGCAGCGCCTCTCCTAGCGGGAACACAGATACGCAGTATTTT

abundance: few
d_gene: TRBD1
v_gene: TRBV5-4
j_gene: TRBJ2-7
CDR3aa: CASSPGTAISYEQYF
CDR3nt: TGTGCCAGCAGCCCCGGGACAGCCATCTCCTACGAGCAGTACTTC

abundance: .
d_gene: .
v_gene: TRBV30
j_gene: TRBJ1-4
CDR3aa: CAWSSGWSEKLFF
CDR3nt: TGTGCCTGGAGTTCCGGGTGGAGTGAAAAACTGTTTTTT

abundance: .
d_gene: TRBD2
v_gene: TRBV19
j_gene: TRBJ2-7
CDR3aa: CASSPRGRESVYEQYF
CDR3nt: TGTGCCAGTAGTCCCCGCGGGCGGGAGTCGGTCTACGAGCAGTACTTC

abundance: .
d_gene: .
v_gene: TRBV4-1
j_gene: TRBJ2-7
CDR3aa: CASSHVSGTITYEQYF
CDR3nt: TGCGCCAGCAGCCACGTCTCCGGGACAATTACCTACGAGCAGTACTTC

abundance: .
d_gene: TRBD2
v_gene: TRBV6-1
j_gene: TRBJ2-2
CDR3aa: CASSEYLAGGFGELFF
CDR3nt: TGTGCCAGCAGTGAATATCTAGCGGGAGGTTTCGGGGAGCTGTTTTTT

abundance: .
d_gene: .
v_gene: TRBV10-1
j_gene: TRBJ2-2
CDR3aa: CASGEKGWDTGELFF
CDR3nt: TGCGCCAGCGGGGAAAAGGGGTGGGACACCGGGGAGCTGTTTTTT

abundance: .
d_gene: .
v_gene: TRBV30
j_gene: TRBJ1-2
CDR3aa: CAWSVQNNGYTF
CDR3nt: TGTGCCTGGAGTGTACAGAATAATGGCTACACCTTC

abundance: .
d_gene: .
v_gene: TRBV5-4
j_gene: TRBJ1-2
CDR3aa: CASRPGRGGNYGYTF
CDR3nt: TGTGCCAGCAGACCAGGGCGGGGGGGTAACTATGGCTACACCTTC

abundance: .
d_gene: .
v_gene: TRBV12-5
j_gene: TRBJ2-1
CDR3aa: CASGFRHHEQFF
CDR3nt: TGTGCTAGTGGTTTCCGACACCATGAGCAGTTCTTC

abundance: .
d_gene: TRBD1
v_gene: TRBV11-2
j_gene: TRBJ1-3
CDR3aa: CASSLDRQGAGGNTIYF
CDR3nt: TGTGCCAGCAGCTTAGATCGGCAGGGGGCAGGTGGAAACACCATATATTTT

abundance: .
d_gene: TRBD1
v_gene: TRBV15
j_gene: TRBJ1-1
CDR3aa: CATSRVGQGDFLFF
CDR3nt: TGTGCCACCAGCAGAGTGGGTCAGGGGGATTTTTTATTCTTT